These 12 T cell receptor beta chains were sequenced from one sample in a study of blood T cell repertoires in COVID-19. Only in-frame clones appear in the TCRdb table, and some are missing; sequencing was by immunoSEQ multiplex PCR. The sample shows approximately 120,000 clones, approximately 90% of them seen only once. The sequencing sample was made of peripheral blood. The source of these receptors is a human donor with acute or convalescent COVID-19. The donor label of this sample is uncertain.

The chain employs TRBV7-3 and TRBJ2-5; 7 positions agree with TRBD2. The germline V gene has CDR1 SGHTA and CDR2 FQGTGA. The CDR3 is made up of 14 amino acids. The V segment lost 2 bases and the J segment 2 bases; nucleotides outside the gene matches: 2. The CDR3 DNA is TGTGCCAGCAGCTTACGCGGGAGTCAAGAGACCCAGTACTTC. Translating it yields CASSLRGSQETQYF.

This chain joins TRBV27 and TRBJ1-1; 7 bases are a match to TRBD1. Germline values: CDR1 MNHEY, CDR2 SMNVEV (reference sequence). The CDR3 sequence is 16 residues long. With 7 bases clipped from V and 1 base from J, the junction kept 12 bases outside the gene matches. CDR3 in DNA: TGTGCCAGCACCCGATCCTTCCACAGGGGGAACACTGAAGCTTTCTTT. This gives the protein CASTRSFHRGNTEAFF.

The rearrangement links TRBV11-2 to TRBJ2-1, with 14 nucleotides matching TRBD2. V shed 3 bases and J 7 bases; nucleotides not matched to a gene: 5. The CDR3 loop spans 16 amino acids. Germline lookup yields CDR1 SGHAT and CDR2 FQNNGV. In DNA, the CDR3 is TGTGCCAGCAGCTTGGGACTAGCGGGAGTAGGGAATGAGCAGTTCTTC. Protein product: CASSLGLAGVGNEQFF. Full variable domain (rest looked up from reference TRBV11-2 and TRBJ2-1): EAGVAQSPRYKIIEKRQSVAFWCNPISGHATLYWYQQILGQGPKLLIQFQNNGVVDDSQLPKDRFSAERLKGVDSTLKIQPAKLEDSAVYLCASSLGLAGVGNEQFFGPGTRLTVL.

J is TRBJ1-4 and V is TRBV12-3 or TRBV12-4; the match to TRBD1 covers 10 bases. The CDR3 loop spans 13 amino acids. V dropped 2 bases and J dropped 16; count of bases not matched to a gene: 7. The CDR3 DNA is TGTGCCAGCAGTTTAAGGGGGGACAGGGGACGGTTTTTT. Amino acids: CASSLRGDRGRFF.

This rearrangement joins TRBV18 to TRBJ1-6, with no clear D. V was cut by 0 bases and J by 7 bases, with 10 bases left in between. The length of the CDR3 is 15 residues. The germline V gene encodes CDR1 KGHSH and CDR2 LQKENI. The CDR3 DNA is TGTGCCAGCTCACCACCGGCAGGAATGAATTCACCCCTCCACTTT. Translating it yields CASSPPAGMNSPLHF.

The genes are TRBV20-1 and TRBJ1-5, with D perhaps matching TRBD1 (5 bases). The CDR3 loop spans 15 amino acids. V was pared by 3 bases and J by 4 bases, with 16 bases between. Germline V CDR1 and CDR2: DFQATT, SNEGSKA (reference sequence). The chain's CDR3 is CSASRNGGWNQPQHF. CDR3 coding DNA: TGCAGTGCTAGTCGGAATGGGGGGTGGAATCAGCCCCAGCATTTT.

This clone was observed once. This chain connects TRBV6-5 to TRBJ2-5, with TRBD1 matching 8 bases. Germline V gives CDR1 MNHEY, CDR2 SVGAGI. Trimming at V came to 5 bases and at J to 5 bases, leaving 7 bases not matched to a gene. CDR3 size: 14 residues. The CDR3 DNA reads as TGTGCCAGCAGTCAGACAGGGGCCGGCGAGACCCAGTACTTC. Translating it yields CASSQTGAGETQYF.

This sequence joins TRBV5-1 and TRBJ1-4, with D possibly being TRBD1 (5 bases). CDR3 length equals 16 residues. V lost 4 bases and J 7 bases, leaving 20 bases between the germline ends. Germline V gene sequence: CDR1 SGHRS, CDR2 YFSETQ. The CDR3 DNA sequence: TGCGCCAGCAGCACTGGCATGGGGGGTGTGGGTGAAAAACTGTTTTTT. Translating gives CASSTGMGGVGEKLFF.

This clone was seen just once. This sequence joins TRBV15 and TRBJ1-1; D remains unclear. The CDR3 is 13 residues long. Trimming stripped 0 bases from V and 3 bases from J, with 5 bases between. Germline CDR1 LNHNV, CDR2 YYDKDF (reference sequence). The CDR3 sequence is CATSRDADTEAFF. CDR3 nucleotide sequence: TGTGCCACCAGCAGAGATGCGGACACTGAAGCTTTCTTT. Complete variable domain (other parts from reference TRBV15 and TRBJ1-1): DAMVIQNPRYQVTQFGKPVTLSCSQTLNHNVMYWYQQKSSQAPKLLFHYYDKDFNNEADTPDNFQSRRPNTSFCFLDIRSPGLGDTAMYLCATSRDADTEAFFGQGTRLTVV.

This clone appeared a single time. The chain has TRBV12-3 or TRBV12-4 and TRBJ1-2; D perhaps matches TRBD1 (5 bases). V was trimmed by 6 bases and J by 5 bases, leaving 10 bases between them. The CDR3 covers 12 residues. The CDR3 is CASSPGIYGYTF. In nucleotides, the CDR3 is TGTGCCAGCAGCCCAGGGATATATGGCTACACCTTC.

The V call is TRBV7-3, the J call TRBJ2-2; possibly TRBD2 for D (6 bases). The CDR3 runs to 15 residues. Germline assignment: CDR1 SGHTA and CDR2 FQGTGA. V lost 5 bases to trimming and J lost 7 bases, with 17 bases between them. The CDR3 nucleotides are TGTGCCAGCAGCCTGATGGGCTTCGGGAGCGGGGAGCTGTTTTTT. Its protein is CASSLMGFGSGELFF.

The gene calls are TRBV4-1 and TRBJ2-1, with D uncertain. CDR3 length equals 17 residues. Germline loops: CDR1 MGHRA, CDR2 YSYEKL. The ends were cut back, 0 bases at V and 0 bases at J, with 12 bases in the middle. In DNA form, the CDR3 reads TGCGCCAGCAGCCAAGACCCGGTAATGAGCTCCTACAATGAGCAGTTCTTC. This encodes CASSQDPVMSSYNEQFF.